Shown below are 21 T cell receptor beta chains from a single sample sequenced in a study of T cells expressing NK-cell markers. TCRdb re-called the 5' RACE reads; one entry per CDR3 protein, DNA not given. The listing records some 300,000 distinct CDR3 sequences. Sequenced material: blood T cells: a sorted CD56 or NKG2C T cell subset, CD4+ or CD8+ T cells, or bulk PBMC T cells (not recorded which). Every receptor here comes from a man between 18 and 35 years old in good health.

The rearrangement uses TRBV5-1 and TRBJ1-1; TCRdb's D gene call, TRBD1, goes unchecked for lack of DNA. The length of the CDR3 is 13 residues. Looked up from germline, CDR1 is SGHRS and CDR2 is YFSETQ. CDR3 region: CASKGGEDTEAFF.

The chain has TRBV20-1 and TRBJ1-5; TCRdb selects TRBD1, and the lack of DNA leaves this call unchecked. This CDR3 is 15 amino acids long. Germline values: CDR1 DFQATT, CDR2 SNEGSKA (reference sequence). This CDR3 reads CSAPETGGGNQPQHF.

This chain joins TRBV18 and TRBJ2-7; TCRdb indicates TRBD2, and absent DNA this call remains unverified. Germline V CDR1 and CDR2: KGHSH, LQKENI. The CDR3 runs 15 residues. The CDR3 loop reads CASSPKTSGSYEQYF.

This chain links TRBV19 with TRBJ2-3; TCRdb proposes TRBD2, but this gene call is untestable without DNA. The CDR3 extends over 15 amino acids. Germline CDR1 is LNHDA and CDR2 is SQIVND (reference sequence). The CDR3 region is CASTHLYSASDTQYF.

The chain is built from TRBV5-1 and TRBJ2-5; TCRdb's D call, TRBD2, is unchecked because there is no DNA. The CDR3 contains 15 residues. The V gene's germline CDR1 is SGHRS and CDR2 YFSETQ. CDR3 sequence: CASSSLAGGRETQYF. The whole variable domain, filled in from reference TRBV5-1 and TRBJ2-5, reads KAGVTQTPRYLIKTRGQQVTLSCSPISGHRSVSWYQQTPGQGLQFLFEYFSETQRNKGNFPGRFSGRQFSNSRSEMNVSTLELGDSALYLCASSSLAGGRETQYFGPGTRLLVL.

The chain carries TRBV6-5 and TRBJ2-7; as DNA is missing, the TRBD1 call by TCRdb cannot be tested. Germline V gene data show CDR1 as MNHEY and CDR2 as SVGAGI. This CDR3 comprises 15 residues. The CDR3 protein is CASIPTPGGRYEQYF.

The chain joins TRBV24-1 to TRBJ2-1; TCRdb returns TRBD1, unconfirmable since there is no DNA. The CDR3 loop spans 18 amino acids. Per germline, CDR1 KGHDR and CDR2 SFDVKD. CDR3 residues: CATSDFTGGTWSYNEQFF.

The J gene is TRBJ2-5, the V gene TRBV30; checking the TCRdb D call of TRBD1 is not possible without DNA. In germline, CDR1 is GTSNPN, CDR2 SVGIG (reference sequence). The CDR3 runs 14 residues. This CDR3 reads CAWSQSGGQETQYF.

The chain couples TRBV10-3 to TRBJ1-4; as DNA is missing, the TRBD1 call by TCRdb cannot be tested. There are 17 residues in the CDR3. Per germline, CDR1 ENHRY and CDR2 SYGVKD. The CDR3 spells CAISARKQGADNEKLFF.

V usage is TRBV10-3 and J usage is TRBJ2-1. The CDR3 runs to 15 residues. The germline CDR1 and CDR2 sequences are ENHRY and SYGVKD. CDR3 protein: CAISEARGVRDEQFF.

The chain has TRBV19 and TRBJ1-5; without DNA, the TCRdb call of TRBD1 cannot be checked. This CDR3 region has 13 residues. The germline V gene has CDR1 LNHDA and CDR2 SQIVND (reference sequence). CDR3 protein: CATRDFSNQPQHF.

The chain uses TRBV5-4 and TRBJ2-5; without DNA, the TCRdb call of TRBD2 cannot be checked. This CDR3 spans 15 amino acids. Germline lookup yields CDR1 SGHNT and CDR2 YYREEE (reference sequence). The CDR3 reads CASSRTSGTQETQYF.

The rearrangement uses TRBV19 and TRBJ1-1; TCRdb proposes TRBD1, but this gene call is untestable without DNA. CDR3 length: 14 amino acids. The germline V gene encodes CDR1 LNHDA and CDR2 SQIVND (reference sequence). CDR3 amino acids: CASSTPGGATEAFF.

The rearrangement joins TRBV5-4 to TRBJ1-1; no DNA is available, so the TRBD1 call from TCRdb remains unchecked. Germline CDR1 SGHNT, CDR2 YYREEE (reference sequence). The CDR3 extends over 16 amino acids. The CDR3 sequence: CASSFRTGGMNTEAFF.

The chain has TRBV7-2 and TRBJ2-3; TCRdb names TRBD2, which stays unverified in the absence of DNA. The CDR3 has 14 residues. CDR1 and CDR2 (germline): SGHTA, FQGNSA. This chain's CDR3 is CASARGRGADTQYF.

V usage is TRBV20-1 and J usage is TRBJ2-1; with no DNA, the TCRdb D assignment of TRBD1 cannot be verified. The CDR3 length is 16 residues. Germline assignment: CDR1 DFQATT and CDR2 SNEGSKA (reference sequence). The CDR3 reads CSARDPGRSSYNEQFF.

The chain links TRBV6-5 to TRBJ2-5; with no DNA, the TCRdb D assignment of TRBD1 cannot be verified. The length of the CDR3 is 16 residues. Germline assignment: CDR1 MNHEY and CDR2 SVGAGI. CDR3: CASSYRSRGFSETQYF.

This CDR3 reads CSAQRAGTAYEQFF. The chain couples TRBV20-1 to TRBJ2-1; TCRdb's D call, TRBD2, is unchecked because there is no DNA. CDR3 length: 14 amino acids. Per germline, CDR1 DFQATT and CDR2 SNEGSKA (reference sequence).

The rearrangement joins TRBV7-8 to TRBJ2-7. Germline lookup yields CDR1 SGHVS and CDR2 FQNEAQ. The length of the CDR3 is 13 residues. This CDR3 reads CASSLVRPNEQYF.

The rearrangement uses TRBV6-5 and TRBJ2-7. The CDR3 has 15 residues. Germline CDR1 MNHEY, CDR2 SVGAGI. This CDR3 reads CASSYSRDSSYEQYF.

The rearrangement joins TRBV12-3 or TRBV12-4 to TRBJ1-2; TCRdb indicates TRBD1, and absent DNA this call remains unverified. The length of the CDR3 is 16 residues. The CDR3 protein is CASSRGGAPRDYGYTF.